This TCR beta chain was observed in a study of early T cells in non-severe SARS-CoV-2 infection (dated by TCRdb to the early 2020s). Background on the whole study: Because TCR sequencing relied on bulk RNA taken from unsorted whole blood, pairing of alpha and beta chains was not possible. Overall study results and their limits: Matching against VDJdb was skewed toward anti-spike CD8 responses, likely underestimated virus-specific expansions, and missed private and CD4 specificities.

The cysteine opens and the phenylalanine closes a CDR3 of 12 amino acids. Only the CDR3 part of the read is kept: 36 bases, read in frame from the first base. V sheds 4 bases and J sheds 6 bases, leaving 5 bases between their ends. CDR1 and CDR2 are drawn from the germline V gene (reference sequence): SGHNT, YYREEE. At least ten counts were recorded for this clonotype. It lacks a known antigen. Base qualities are not recorded, but no much larger clone differs from it by a single base. Libraries were prepared through 5' RACE. Sequencing was performed on a NextSeq 500. Unique molecular identifiers were attached to individual cDNA molecules in the TCR library protocol so that sequencing error and PCR bias could be corrected. TCR alpha and beta chains were both sequenced, and the abundances of alpha and beta sequences in each sample were closely correlated with each other. Turning to the authors' computational methods: Decombinator V4 was used to annotate the V gene, J gene and CDR3 of the TCR sequences. TCRs were defined as expanded if a significant change between any two time points was detected under a Poisson model with p below 0.0001. TCR abundances were normalised to the total number of TCRs sequenced per sample and were expressed as counts per million. TRAV1-2 paired with TRAJ12, TRAJ20 or TRAJ33 defined MAIT TCRs, while TRAV10 paired with TRAJ18 defined iNKT TCRs. VDJdb, accessed 1 November 2021, was searched for CMV, EBV and SARS-CoV-2 annotated TCRs, excluding TCRs annotated for multiple antigens. TCRdb reanalyzed the raw reads on its own, using fastp at Q25 for trimming and MiXCR for clone calling, and kept in-frame beta chains. Records with the same CDR3 protein are collapsed into one entry carrying the most frequent genes and DNA. TCRdb's processing, not the authors', yielded these V and J calls. Present in this sample are around 50,000 distinct CDR3 sequences, approximately 12% of which were seen just once. The top ten clonotypes cover about 3.1% of the sample.

The study was a case-control design nested within a healthcare worker cohort in London, UK, with weekly nasopharyngeal swab PCR tests and blood sampling. Healthcare workers were recruited during the week of the UK lockdown, between 23 and 31 March 2020, and followed weekly for up to roughly 16 weeks. Sequences were obtained from whole blood. The receptor's source is an adult who was a healthcare worker with PCR-confirmed SARS-CoV-2 infection or an uninfected control (not recorded which). The chain joins TRBV5-4 to TRBJ1-6; the D segment cannot be called with confidence. The DNA reads as follows: TGTGCCAGCAGCCTAATTAATTCACCCCTCCACTTT. Its protein reads: CASSLINSPLHF.